Listed here are 19 T cell receptor beta chains from one sample, sequenced in a study of T cells in localized non-small cell lung cancer. TCRdb keeps only in-frame clones here, not all; method: immunoSEQ multiplex PCR. The sample contains about 19,000 clones, just over 90% of which appear only once. Sample: peripheral blood, taken before any cancer treatment. Every receptor here comes from a male donor older than 55 with stage I squamous cell lung carcinoma.

This clone was seen a few times. The chain employs TRBV6-1 and TRBJ1-4; D remains ambiguous. The CDR3 covers 14 residues. Trimming cost V 2 bases and J 5 bases, with 9 bases left between them. Germline loops: CDR1 MNHNS, CDR2 SASEGT. The CDR3: CASSELWSNEKLFF. The CDR3 nucleotides are TGTGCCAGCAGTGAATTGTGGTCAAATGAAAAACTGTTTTTT.

CDR3 bases: TGTGCCAGCATCCCAGGGGGAGCCAAAAACATTCAGTACTTC. Encoded protein: CASIPGGAKNIQYF. The V call is TRBV28, the J call TRBJ2-4, with 7 bases aligning to TRBD1. This CDR3 contains 14 residues. Trimming cost V 7 bases and J 0 bases; bases outside gene matches: 3. CDR1 and CDR2 from the germline V gene are MDHEN and SYDVKM.

The chain joins TRBV5-1 to TRBJ1-6, with 9 bases fitting TRBD1. The V segment lost 3 bases and the J segment 7 bases; nucleotides outside the gene matches: 11. The V gene's germline CDR1 is SGHRS and CDR2 YFSETQ. This CDR3 comprises 17 residues. The CDR3 DNA is TGCGCCAGCAGCTCAACAAAAACCGGGACAGGGAATTCACCCCTCCACTTT. Protein: CASSSTKTGTGNSPLHF.

The CDR3 loop reads CATSRVSDTSGNTIYF. The CDR3 DNA reads as TGTGCCACCAGCAGAGTGTCCGACACTTCTGGAAACACCATATATTTT. The V gene is TRBV15, the J gene TRBJ1-3; D gene uncertain. Trimming shortened V by 1 base and J by 1 base, and 11 bases separated the two germline ends. The germline gives CDR1 LNHNV, CDR2 YYDKDF (reference sequence). The CDR3 has 16 residues. Full variable domain (outside the CDR3, taken from reference TRBV15 and TRBJ1-3): DAMVIQNPRYQVTQFGKPVTLSCSQTLNHNVMYWYQQKSSQAPKLLFHYYDKDFNNEADTPDNFQSRRPNTSFCFLDIRSPGLGDTAMYLCATSRVSDTSGNTIYFGEGSWLTVV.

The chain couples TRBV29-1 to TRBJ1-2; D gene unclear. Trimming pared 1 base from V and 3 bases from J, leaving 12 bases between. Germline CDR1 and CDR2: SQVTM and ANQGSEA. The CDR3 length is 14 residues. CDR3 DNA sequence: TGCAGCGTTGAAGGAGGCAGCACCGACTATGGCTACACCTTC. Translation gives CSVEGGSTDYGYTF. Full variable domain (remainder filled in from reference TRBV29-1 and TRBJ1-2): SAVISQKPSRDICQRGTSLTIQCQVDSQVTMMFWYRQQPGQSLTLIATANQGSEATYESGFVIDKFPISRPNLTFSTLTVSNMSPEDSSIYLCSVEGGSTDYGYTFGSGTRLTVV.

This clone showed up just once. The chain has TRBV10-3 and TRBJ1-2; D gene unclear. Germline loops: CDR1 ENHRY, CDR2 SYGVKD. V was shortened by 8 bases and J by 2 bases, with 9 bases between the two germline ends. CDR3 size: 12 residues. CDR3 in DNA: TGTGCCATCTCCCCAGGAAACTATGGCTACACCTTC. It translates to CAISPGNYGYTF.

The chain has TRBV15 and TRBJ2-6, with a possible D match to TRBD2 (5 bases). The CDR3 sequence is 17 residues long. The V end was cut by 2 bases, the J end by 0 bases, with 11 bases between. Germline loops: CDR1 LNHNV, CDR2 YYDKDF (reference sequence). CDR3: CATSRQDGNSGANVLTF. The CDR3 bases are TGTGCCACCAGCAGACAGGACGGGAACTCTGGGGCCAACGTCCTGACTTTC.

This clone was seen once. The V call is TRBV11-3, the J call TRBJ2-1; the D gene could be TRBD1 or TRBD2 (6 bases each). CDR3 length: 16 amino acids. CDR1 is SGHNT, CDR2 YENEEA, per germline. V gave up 0 bases and J gave up 3 bases, with 12 bases separating them. The CDR3 DNA reads as TGTGCCAGCAGCTTAGAGGGCGGAGGGGGCTACAATGAGCAGTTCTTC. Translated: CASSLEGGGGYNEQFF. Full variable domain (outside the CDR3, taken from reference TRBV11-3 and TRBJ2-1): EAGVVQSPRYKIIEKKQPVAFWCNPISGHNTLYWYLQNLGQGPELLIRYENEEAVDDSQLPKDRFSAERLKGVDSTLKIQPAELGDSAVYLCASSLEGGGGYNEQFFGPGTRLTVL.

CDR3 loop: CASSLQQSGTQYF. In DNA form, the CDR3 reads TGTGCCAGCAGTTTACAGCAATCAGGGACCCAGTACTTC. V usage is TRBV28 and J usage is TRBJ2-5; no firm D call. The CDR3 length is 13 residues. Germline V gene lookup returns CDR1 MDHEN and CDR2 SYDVKM. The ends were cut back, 2 bases at V and 7 bases at J, with 11 bases in the middle. The full variable domain, its missing parts supplied by reference TRBV28 and TRBJ2-5, is DVKVTQSSRYLVKRTGEKVFLECVQDMDHENMFWYRQDPGLGLRLIYFSYDVKMKEKGDIPEGYSVSREKKERFSLILESASTNQTSMYLCASSLQQSGTQYFGPGTRLLVL.

Within the sample, this clone is large (0.1 to 1%). The J gene is TRBJ2-6, the V gene TRBV5-1; D gene ambiguous. The CDR3 consists of 14 residues. Trimming removed 4 bases from V and 2 bases from J, with 7 bases in between. Looked up from germline, CDR1 is SGHRS and CDR2 is YFSETQ. The CDR3 DNA follows: TGCGCCAGCAGCCTCTCCGCTGGGGCCAACGTCCTGACTTTC. Translating gives CASSLSAGANVLTF. The variable domain in full, completed from reference TRBV5-1 and TRBJ2-6, reads KAGVTQTPRYLIKTRGQQVTLSCSPISGHRSVSWYQQTPGQGLQFLFEYFSETQRNKGNFPGRFSGRQFSNSRSEMNVSTLELGDSALYLCASSLSAGANVLTFGAGSRLTVL.

The V gene is TRBV15, the J gene TRBJ2-2; no clear D gene. The V and J ends lost 5 bases and 5 bases respectively, with 9 bases between them. This CDR3 is 13 amino acids long. Germline V gives CDR1 LNHNV, CDR2 YYDKDF (reference sequence). This chain's CDR3 is CATSSFSTGELFF. CDR3 DNA: TGTGCCACCAGCTCCTTTTCGACCGGGGAGCTGTTTTTT.

J is TRBJ2-1 and V is TRBV7-2, with TRBD1 matching over 7 bases. In germline, CDR1 is SGHTA, CDR2 FQGNSA. Trimming took 5 bases from V and 4 from J; bases not matched to a gene: 8. CDR3 length equals 15 residues. The CDR3 is CASSRRDSRYNEQFF. CDR3 bases: TGTGCCAGCAGCCGCCGGGACAGTAGATACAATGAGCAGTTCTTC.

This clone was observed once. Other DNA sequences in this specimen translate into the identical CDR3. The chain couples TRBV19 to TRBJ1-5, with a tentative D call TRBD1 (5 bases). V dropped 6 bases and J dropped 2 bases, with 11 bases sitting between them. Germline V gene sequence: CDR1 LNHDA, CDR2 SQIVND (reference sequence). CDR3 length: 14 amino acids. CDR3 sequence reads: CASRGPGGNQPQHF. CDR3 nucleotides: TGTGCCAGTAGAGGCCCGGGGGGCAATCAGCCCCAGCATTTT.

The genes are TRBV21-1 and TRBJ2-5; no check of the table's D call, TRBD1, against the DNA was made. TRBV21-1 is annotated as a pseudogene. The CDR3 runs 16 residues. The CDR3 DNA sequence: TGTGCCAGCGGAAGGCGTGGCTTGGGCATGCAAGAGACCCAGTACTTC. This encodes CASGRRGLGMQETQYF.

V and J are TRBV4-3 and TRBJ1-2, with D maybe TRBD1 (5 bases). This CDR3 is 15 amino acids long. Germline V gene lookup returns CDR1 LGHNA and CDR2 YSLEER. V was trimmed by 0 bases and J by 9 bases, leaving 17 bases between them. The CDR3 DNA sequence: TGCGCCAGCAGCCAAGAAACGGCAGGGAGCCGGCGCTACACCTTC. Translation: CASSQETAGSRRYTF.

The chain employs TRBV7-2 and TRBJ1-6, with 10 bases lining up with TRBD1. Germline-derived CDR1 and CDR2 are SGHTA and FQGNSA. The CDR3 consists of 14 residues. The trim removed 5 bases at V and 10 bases at J, leaving 5 bases unmatched. CDR3 nucleotides: TGTGCCAGCAGCACCGGGACAGGGGAATCACCCCTCCACTTT. Translated, it gives CASSTGTGESPLHF.

This clone was seen only once. J is TRBJ2-6 and V is TRBV19; TRBD2 agrees at 11 bases. Germline assignment: CDR1 LNHDA and CDR2 SQIVND (reference sequence). CDR3 size: 20 residues. With 1 base clipped from V and 0 bases from J, the junction kept 8 bases outside the gene matches. The CDR3 DNA is TGTGCCAGTAGTATAGCCCAGGGACTAGCGGTGCCCTCTGGGGCCAACGTCCTGACTTTC. Protein sequence: CASSIAQGLAVPSGANVLTF.

The chain carries TRBV5-1 and TRBJ2-7, with a possible D match to TRBD2 (6 bases). Per germline, CDR1 SGHRS and CDR2 YFSETQ. The CDR3 covers 14 residues. Trimming stripped 0 bases from V and 5 bases from J, with 12 bases between. The CDR3 is CASSLGSWEDEQYF. The DNA for the CDR3 is TGCGCCAGCAGCTTGGGTAGCTGGGAGGACGAGCAGTACTTC.

This chain links TRBV30 with TRBJ2-7; no clear D gene. Germline CDR1 reads GTSNPN; CDR2 reads SVGIG (reference sequence). This CDR3 has 11 amino acids. Trimming cost V 4 bases and J 8 bases, with 12 bases left between them. CDR3 nucleotide sequence: TGTGCCTGGATTAGGTGGGATAAGCAGTACTTC. Translated, it gives CAWIRWDKQYF.